These 30 T cell receptor beta chains originate from one sample sequenced in a study of cytomegalovirus exposure and HLA in healthy donors. This PCR relied on a set of 60 Vbeta primers and 13 Jbeta primers. Some clones are missing from TCRdb's copy, which holds only in-frame ones; the method was immunoSEQ multiplex PCR. The repertoire has approximately 85,000 clones, 75% to 90% of them found once; the top ten carry 32%. Sequenced: PBMCs. The receptors here all came from a man aged 50 to 60 in good health and CMV-seropositive.

The chain recombines TRBV7-9 with TRBJ2-7; D is uncertain. V gave up 5 bases and J gave up 6 bases, with 14 bases separating them. CDR3 size: 13 residues. From germline, CDR1 is SEHNR and CDR2 FQNEAQ (reference sequence). CDR3 loop: CASSLIASVEQYF. In DNA form, the CDR3 reads TGTGCCAGCAGCCTAATAGCATCCGTCGAGCAGTACTTC.

The rearrangement links TRBV7-9 to TRBJ2-3; 10 nucleotides agree with TRBD2. V shed 1 base and J 4 bases; nucleotides not matched to a gene: 14. From germline, CDR1 is SEHNR and CDR2 FQNEAQ (reference sequence). This CDR3 is built from 19 residues. CDR3 in amino acids: CASSLDIPGSGRASDTQYF. The DNA for the CDR3 is TGTGCCAGCAGCTTAGATATTCCGGGAAGCGGGAGGGCCTCAGATACGCAGTATTTT.

The chain employs TRBV2 and TRBJ2-7; 10 nucleotides align to TRBD2. The CDR3 is made up of 15 amino acids. Trimming removed 5 bases from V and 3 bases from J; junction bases left unmatched: 7. Germline loops: CDR1 SNHLY, CDR2 FYNNEI. As DNA, the CDR3 is TGTGCCAGCAGTCGGGAGCGGGAGGGCAGCTACGAGCAGTACTTC. It codes for CASSREREGSYEQYF.

The genes are TRBV9 and TRBJ2-2; D possibly corresponds to TRBD2 (5 bases). Trimming took 0 bases from V and 4 from J, leaving 7 bases between them. CDR3 length: 14 residues. Germline CDR1 SGDLS, CDR2 YYNGEE. CDR3 DNA sequence: TGTGCCAGCAGCGTAGGACTATTCACCGGGGAGCTGTTTTTT. It encodes CASSVGLFTGELFF.

This clone was picked up a small number of times. The chain uses TRBV10-3 and TRBJ2-1; TRBD2 agrees at 9 bases. Per the germline V gene, CDR1 is ENHRY and CDR2 is SYGVKD. The V segment lost 6 bases and the J segment 4 bases; nucleotides outside the gene matches: 4. CDR3 length equals 14 residues. The CDR3 is CAIRASGDYNEQFF. The CDR3 DNA reads TGTGCCATCAGGGCTAGCGGGGATTACAATGAGCAGTTCTTC.

The sample holds one count of this clone. This chain links TRBV10-3 with TRBJ2-6, with D perhaps TRBD1 (5 bases). V gave up 5 bases and J gave up 3 bases, with 14 bases separating them. Per germline, CDR1 ENHRY and CDR2 SYGVKD. The CDR3 loop spans 16 amino acids. The CDR3 region has the DNA TGTGCCATCAGTTCGACAGCCGAAGATGGGGCCAACGTCCTGACTTTC. Translating gives CAISSTAEDGANVLTF.

This chain links TRBV12-5 with TRBJ2-6; D is undetermined. CDR3 length: 13 residues. The V gene's germline CDR1 is LGHNT and CDR2 FRNRAP. V was trimmed by 9 bases and J by 1 base, leaving 7 bases between them. CDR3 region: CASAQSGANVLTF. The CDR3, as DNA: TGTGCTAGCGCTCAGTCTGGGGCCAACGTCCTGACTTTC.

The gene calls are TRBV15 and TRBJ2-7, with 9 bases matching TRBD1. J lost 7 bases, V lost 0 bases, and 7 bases had no gene match. Germline V gene lookup returns CDR1 LNHNV and CDR2 YYDKDF (reference sequence). This CDR3 is built from 15 residues. CDR3 region: CATSREAGQGGEQYF. CDR3 coding DNA: TGTGCCACCAGCAGAGAAGCGGGACAGGGCGGAGAGCAGTACTTC.

The V gene is TRBV30, the J gene TRBJ2-5, with D tentatively TRBD2 (5 bases). V was clipped by 0 bases and J by 5 bases, with 22 bases between them. Germline V CDR1 and CDR2: GTSNPN, SVGIG (reference sequence). The CDR3 has 17 amino acids. CDR3 DNA: TGTGCCTGGAGTGTAATTTTTATCGGCGGGCAGGAGGAGACCCAGTACTTC. Its translation is CAWSVIFIGGQEETQYF.

This clone was counted only a few times. This chain connects TRBV30 to TRBJ1-2; no clear D gene. Trimming took 1 base from V and 0 from J, leaving 12 bases between them. Per germline, CDR1 GTSNPN and CDR2 SVGIG (reference sequence). The CDR3 runs 15 residues. The DNA of the CDR3 is TGTGCCTGGAGTGCACAGAGACACGCTAACTATGGCTACACCTTC. Its protein is CAWSAQRHANYGYTF.

Remarks on this clone: At one end, the junction sequence differs from germline, possibly due to a read error. The chain carries TRBV7-9 and TRBJ1-1; a possible D gene is TRBD1 (6 bases). In germline, CDR1 is SEHNR, CDR2 FQNEAQ (reference sequence). The CDR3 extends over 14 amino acids. The DNA for the CDR3 is TGTTCCAGCAGCTTGGAAGGGGGGGGGACTGAAGCTTTCTTT. Translated, it gives CSSSLEGGGTEAFF.

In this sample, this clone turned up once. Other DNA sequences in the same sample also yield this CDR3. The CDR3 DNA reads as TGTGCCAGCAGCCAAGATAATGTACAAGAGACCCAGTACTTC. Protein sequence: CASSQDNVQETQYF. J is TRBJ2-5 and V is TRBV14; the D is unclear. Looked up from germline, CDR1 is SGHDN and CDR2 is FVKESK. CDR3 size: 14 residues. V lost 0 bases and J 2 bases, leaving 7 bases between the germline ends.

The chain has TRBV19 and TRBJ1-2, with 8 bases lining up with TRBD1. This CDR3 contains 17 residues. Germline-derived CDR1 and CDR2 are LNHDA and SQIVND (reference sequence). J lost 0 bases, V lost 5 bases, and 11 bases had no gene match. The CDR3 DNA sequence: TGTGCCAGTAGTCCCGGACAGGGCATTGTCCCTAACTATGGCTACACCTTC. This gives the protein CASSPGQGIVPNYGYTF. Based on the CDR3 plus reference TRBV19 and TRBJ1-2, the full variable domain is DGGITQSPKYLFRKEGQNVTLSCEQNLNHDAMYWYRQDPGQGLRLIYYSQIVNDFQKGDIAEGYSVSREKKESFPLTVTSAQKNPTAFYLCASSPGQGIVPNYGYTFGSGTRLTVV.

This rearrangement joins TRBV6-1 to TRBJ1-1; a possible D gene is TRBD1 (6 bases). The ends were cut back, 7 bases at V and 4 bases at J, with 16 bases in the middle. The CDR3 is 14 amino acids. The V gene's germline CDR1 is MNHNS and CDR2 SASEGT. CDR3 DNA: TGTGCCAGCATCCCGCTAAGAGGGGGCACTGAAGCTTTCTTT. This encodes CASIPLRGGTEAFF.

This clone has just one count. CDR3 coding DNA: TGTGCCAGCAGCTTGAACAGGGACTCTGGAAACACCATATATTTT. It codes for CASSLNRDSGNTIYF. V usage is TRBV5-5 and J usage is TRBJ1-3, with a weak D call TRBD1 (6 bases). This CDR3 contains 15 residues. CDR1 SGHKS and CDR2 YYEKEE come from the germline V gene (reference sequence). Trimming cost V 1 base and J 0 bases, with 8 bases left between them.

The rearrangement uses TRBV11-2 and TRBJ2-2, with 9 bases identical to TRBD2. Looked up from germline, CDR1 is SGHAT and CDR2 is FQNNGV. Losses at the gene ends were 6 bases for V and 6 bases for J; bases not matched to a gene: 8. There are 15 residues in the CDR3. CDR3 coding DNA: TGTGCCAGCAGATCCGGGACTAGCTCGCCCGGGGAGCTGTTTTTT. Amino acid sequence: CASRSGTSSPGELFF.

In the case of this clone: At one end the junction does not follow the germline gene, possibly because of a read error. The V gene is TRBV30, the J gene TRBJ2-4; tentative D call: TRBD1 (5 bases). CDR3 length equals 15 residues. Germline V gives CDR1 GTSNPN, CDR2 SVGIG (reference sequence). CDR3 nucleotide sequence: TGTGCCTGGAGGGGGCCGGGTAGAGCCAAAAACAGTCAGTACTTC. Translation gives CAWRGPGRAKNSQYF.

With respect to this clone: This specimen includes other DNA sequences encoding the same CDR3. V gene TRBV11-3 combines with J gene TRBJ2-1; 8 bases line up with TRBD2. Germline CDR1 reads SGHNT; CDR2 reads YENEEA. Losses at the gene ends were 1 base for V and 4 bases for J; bases not matched to a gene: 0. The CDR3 is 14 amino acids. CDR3 nucleotides: TGTGCCAGCAGCTTAGCGGGAGGGTACAATGAGCAGTTCTTC. This codes for CASSLAGGYNEQFF.

The V and J genes are TRBV4-1 and TRBJ2-1, with 8 bases lining up with TRBD2. The CDR3 runs to 17 residues. After removal of 0 bases from V and 0 bases from J, the junction contained 4 bases not matched to a gene. CDR1 MGHRA and CDR2 YSYEKL come from the germline V gene. The CDR3 protein is CASSQEWSGSSYNEQFF. In nucleotides, the CDR3 is TGCGCCAGCAGCCAAGAGTGGAGCGGGAGCTCCTACAATGAGCAGTTCTTC.

This chain links TRBV10-1 with TRBJ2-3; D possibly corresponds to TRBD2 (6 bases). The CDR3 spans 13 residues. The V gene's germline CDR1 is WNHNN and CDR2 SYGVQD (reference sequence). Trimming removed 4 bases at V and 6 bases at J, with 11 bases between. The CDR3 reads CASSGDLGDTQYF. CDR3 DNA sequence: TGCGCCAGCAGTGGGGACTTGGGCGATACGCAGTATTTT.

The J gene is TRBJ2-7, the V gene TRBV7-8, with a possible D match to TRBD1 (6 bases). CDR1 is SGHVS, CDR2 FQNEAQ, per germline. The V and J ends lost 2 bases and 2 bases respectively, with 10 bases between them. CDR3 length: 14 amino acids. CDR3: CASSLRDKPYEQYF. The CDR3 DNA is TGTGCCAGCAGCTTAAGGGACAAACCCTACGAGCAGTACTTC.

In this sample, this clone turned up a few times. This chain joins TRBV19 and TRBJ2-1, with 7 bases matching TRBD2. J lost 6 bases, V lost 5 bases, and 7 bases had no gene match. The CDR3 contains 14 residues. CDR1 is LNHDA and CDR2 is SQIVND in the germline V gene (reference sequence). CDR3 bases: TGTGCCAGTAGTTCTGAGCGGGACCCCAATGAGCAGTTCTTC. Amino acid sequence: CASSSERDPNEQFF.

The chain couples TRBV19 to TRBJ1-6; D is unresolved. This CDR3 has 13 residues. Germline V gene data show CDR1 as LNHDA and CDR2 as SQIVND (reference sequence). Trimming removed 2 bases from V and 11 bases from J, with 10 bases in between. The CDR3 reads CASSIQVGTPLHF. The CDR3 DNA sequence: TGTGCCAGTAGTATACAGGTTGGAACACCCCTCCACTTT.

This clone was seen only once. The chain uses TRBV5-1 and TRBJ2-7; D perhaps matches TRBD1 (5 bases). Trimming removed 2 bases from V and 0 bases from J, with 12 bases in between. This CDR3 spans 15 amino acids. The V gene's germline CDR1 is SGHRS and CDR2 YFSETQ. CDR3 sequence reads: CASSFLPDSSYEQYF. Here the CDR3 DNA reads TGCGCCAGCAGCTTCTTGCCTGACAGCTCCTACGAGCAGTACTTC.

The genes are TRBV4-1 and TRBJ2-1; no reliable D call. Trimming pared 3 bases from V and 6 bases from J, leaving 21 bases between. The CDR3 spans 17 residues. Germline V gene data show CDR1 as MGHRA and CDR2 as YSYEKL. CDR3 loop: CASSHRGPHNAVNEQFF. The CDR3 coding sequence is TGCGCCAGCAGCCATAGAGGTCCGCACAACGCCGTCAATGAGCAGTTCTTC.

This chain connects TRBV11-2 to TRBJ2-3; maybe TRBD2 (5 bases). V was clipped by 5 bases and J by 4 bases, with 7 bases between them. The CDR3 is made up of 12 amino acids. Germline V gene lookup returns CDR1 SGHAT and CDR2 FQNNGV. The DNA of the CDR3 is TGTGCCAGCAGCCCCGGGGCAGATACGCAGTATTTT. Translation gives CASSPGADTQYF. Combining the CDR3 with reference TRBV11-2 and TRBJ2-3 gives the whole variable domain EAGVAQSPRYKIIEKRQSVAFWCNPISGHATLYWYQQILGQGPKLLIQFQNNGVVDDSQLPKDRFSAERLKGVDSTLKIQPAKLEDSAVYLCASSPGADTQYFGPGTRLTVL.

With regard to this clone: Other DNA sequences in the sample encode the same CDR3. The rearrangement links TRBV2 to TRBJ2-1; 11 bases fit TRBD2. This CDR3 comprises 15 residues. CDR1 is SNHLY and CDR2 is FYNNEI in the germline V gene. V lost 6 bases, J lost 1 base, and 2 bases stayed unmatched. CDR3 DNA sequence: TGTGCCAGCAGAGCTAGCGGGAGGTCCTACAATGAGCAGTTCTTC. It specifies CASRASGRSYNEQFF. Full variable domain (missing parts from reference TRBV2 and TRBJ2-1): EPEVTQTPSHQVTQMGQEVILRCVPISNHLYFYWYRQILGQKVEFLVSFYNNEISEKSEIFDDQFSVERPDGSNFTLKIRSTKLEDSAMYFCASRASGRSYNEQFFGPGTRLTVL.

This clone showed up just once. This sequence joins TRBV5-3 and TRBJ2-7, with 7 nucleotides matching TRBD2. TRBV5-3 is noted as an ORF with a role that remains uncertain. With 1 base clipped from V and 3 bases from J, the junction kept 4 bases outside the gene matches. The CDR3 sequence is 14 residues long. CDR3 nucleotide sequence: TGTGCCAGAAGCTTGATGGGGGGGGGCTACGAGCAGTACTTC. Protein product: CARSLMGGGYEQYF.

The chain recombines TRBV5-1 with TRBJ1-2; the D gene is possibly TRBD1 (6 bases). The ends were cut back, 0 bases at V and 4 bases at J, with 16 bases in the middle. The CDR3 runs 16 residues. Per the germline V gene, CDR1 is SGHRS and CDR2 is YFSETQ. The CDR3 DNA sequence: TGCGCCAGCAGCTTGGCTACAGGGCAGGCATTCTATGGCTACACCTTC. Its translation is CASSLATGQAFYGYTF.

J is TRBJ2-7 and V is TRBV9; D remains unclear. Germline assignment: CDR1 SGDLS and CDR2 YYNGEE. The V and J ends lost 2 bases and 6 bases respectively, with 18 bases between them. This CDR3 is 15 amino acids long. The CDR3 region is CASSVSPREFAEQYF. The CDR3 coding sequence is TGTGCCAGCAGCGTCTCCCCCCGAGAATTTGCCGAGCAGTACTTC.